This T cell receptor (beta chain) was recovered during a study of cytomegalovirus exposure and HLA in healthy donors. Study outcomes and limitations: In all likelihood, a cluster of highly shared sequence variants was a sequencing artifact.

This CDR3 region has 14 residues. V lost 2 bases and J lost 6, with 12 bases in between. Germline-derived CDR1 and CDR2 are SGHRS and YFSETQ. This clone was picked up a small number of times. Its antigen is still unknown. Amplification used 60 Vbeta primers and 13 Jbeta primers. TCRdb's table, derived via immunoSEQ multiplex PCR, lists solely in-frame clones and lacks some. This sample has about 140,000 clones, with around 72% found just once. This sequence was found in a human donor in good health. Sequenced: PBMCs. The V call is TRBV5-1, the J call TRBJ2-1, with D maybe TRBD1 (5 bases). CDR3 nucleotides: TGCGCCAGCAGCTTAACAGGAAGACGCAATGAGCAGTTCTTC. This sequence encodes CASSLTGRRNEQFF.